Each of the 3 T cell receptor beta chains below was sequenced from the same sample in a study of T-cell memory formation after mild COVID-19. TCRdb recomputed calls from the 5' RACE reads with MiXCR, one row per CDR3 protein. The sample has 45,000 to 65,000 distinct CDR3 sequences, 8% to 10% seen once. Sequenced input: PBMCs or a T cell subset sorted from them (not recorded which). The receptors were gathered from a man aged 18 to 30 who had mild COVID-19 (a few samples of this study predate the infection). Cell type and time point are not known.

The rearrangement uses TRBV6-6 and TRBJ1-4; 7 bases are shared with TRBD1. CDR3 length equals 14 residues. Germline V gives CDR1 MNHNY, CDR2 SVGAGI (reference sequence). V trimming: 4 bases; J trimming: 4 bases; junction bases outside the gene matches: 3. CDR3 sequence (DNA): TGTGCCAGCAGTTGGAACAGGGGTAATGAAAAACTGTTTTTT. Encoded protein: CASSWNRGNEKLFF.

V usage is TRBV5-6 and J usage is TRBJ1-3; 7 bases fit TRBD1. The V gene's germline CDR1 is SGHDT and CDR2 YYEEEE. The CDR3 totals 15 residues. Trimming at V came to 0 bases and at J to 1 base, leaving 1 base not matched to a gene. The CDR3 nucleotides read TGTGCCAGCAGCTTGGGGACAGGATCTGGAAACACCATATATTTT. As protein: CASSLGTGSGNTIYF.

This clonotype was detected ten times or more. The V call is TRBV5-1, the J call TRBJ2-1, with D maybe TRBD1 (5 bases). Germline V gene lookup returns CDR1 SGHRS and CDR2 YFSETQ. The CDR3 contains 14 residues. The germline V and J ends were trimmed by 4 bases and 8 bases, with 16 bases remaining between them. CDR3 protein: CASSPSRRGDEQFF. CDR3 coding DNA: TGCGCCAGCAGCCCCTCCCGTAGGGGCGATGAGCAGTTCTTC.